This T cell receptor (beta chain) was obtained from a study of blood T cell repertoires in COVID-19. The overall study: Collection of acute and convalescent COVID-19 samples took place in the United States, Italy and Spain. PBMCs, B-cell-depleted T cells, or T cells provided the cDNA or gDNA that made up the material.

Methods used by the authors: For nucleated cells, counts were estimated from reference gene primer amplification. Here immunoSEQ multiplex PCR was the method, and the copy in TCRdb shows in-frame clones only, minus some. V and J calls and clone size are given by that table; D and trimming were obtained from the DNA. The data show about 80,000 clones, approximately 80% seen once. The CDR3 has 14 residues. The germline gives CDR1 KGHDR, CDR2 SFDVKD. The ends lost 10 bases at V and 1 base at J; junction bases unmatched: 7. The chain couples TRBV24-1 to TRBJ2-3; 7 bases match TRBD1. The sample consisted of peripheral blood. The TCR was taken from an older man with active or convalescent COVID-19. The DNA of the CDR3 is TGTGCCACTTCCCGGGACAGCCGCACAGATACGCAGTATTTT. Amino acid sequence: CATSRDSRTDTQYF.